Below, 28 T cell receptor beta chains from the same sample are listed, as sequenced in a study of technical replicates of blood from a handful of donors. This table comes from immunoSEQ multiplex PCR, and its TCRdb copy is limited to in-frame clones, with some not included. The sample holds under 90,000 clones, roughly 98% seen once. The sample comprised T cells isolated from PBMCs. All receptors derive from a human donor in good health.

The rearrangement joins TRBV11-1 to TRBJ2-7; 10 nucleotides agree with TRBD1. Germline CDR1 reads SGHAT; CDR2 reads FQDESV (reference sequence). The CDR3 totals 15 residues. The V and J ends lost 5 bases and 2 bases, in that order; junction bases with no gene match: 6. For the CDR3, the DNA is TGTGCCAGCAGCCCAGGACAGGGGGGAACCTACGAGCAGTACTTC. Translated, it gives CASSPGQGGTYEQYF.

V is TRBV4-2 and J is TRBJ1-1; possible D gene TRBD1, 5 bases. Trimming shortened V by 0 bases and J by 8 bases, and 16 bases separated the two germline ends. Germline V gene data show CDR1 as LGHNA and CDR2 as YNFKEQ. CDR3 length: 15 residues. CDR3 DNA sequence: TGTGCCAGCAGCCAAGAAGGAGTGGAAAGGGGCGAAGCTTTCTTT. Residues: CASSQEGVERGEAFF.

This chain uses TRBV11-3 with TRBJ2-5; the match to TRBD2 covers 15 bases. Trimming cost V 5 bases and J 5 bases; bases outside gene matches: 6. The CDR3 sequence is 16 residues long. Germline CDR1 is SGHNT and CDR2 is YENEEA. CDR3 amino acids: CASSPGLAGGLETQYF. CDR3 DNA sequence: TGTGCCAGCAGCCCCGGACTAGCGGGGGGGCTGGAGACCCAGTACTTC.

The chain couples TRBV9 to TRBJ2-5; TRBD2 matches 11 bases. Trimming at V came to 0 bases and at J to 2 bases, leaving 3 bases not matched to a gene. Looked up from germline, CDR1 is SGDLS and CDR2 is YYNGEE. The CDR3 length is 16 residues. Here the CDR3 DNA reads TGTGCCAGCAGCGTAGGACCTAGCGGGGGGCAAGAGACCCAGTACTTC. As protein: CASSVGPSGGQETQYF.

The rearrangement links TRBV4-1 to TRBJ2-7, with TRBD1 identical over 8 bases. Trimming cost V 0 bases and J 1 base; bases outside gene matches: 14. Germline CDR1 and CDR2: MGHRA and YSYEKL. The CDR3 sequence is 19 residues long. The CDR3 spells CASSQDKRQGSPASYEQYF. The DNA for the CDR3 is TGCGCCAGCAGCCAAGATAAGAGACAGGGGTCCCCCGCGTCCTACGAGCAGTACTTC.

The chain couples TRBV13 to TRBJ2-4; D is perhaps TRBD2 (5 bases). Germline CDR1 and CDR2: PRHDT and FYEKMQ (reference sequence). With 5 bases removed from V and 6 bases from J, the gap between germline ends came to 14 bases. The length of the CDR3 is 14 residues. CDR3 in DNA: TGTGCCAGCAGCCCGACGAGGACTCCAAACATTCAGTACTTC. This codes for CASSPTRTPNIQYF.

The V gene is TRBV13, the J gene TRBJ2-3; TRBD2 matches at 14 bases. CDR1 and CDR2 from the germline V gene are PRHDT and FYEKMQ (reference sequence). Unmatched junction bases numbered 6, after V lost 3 bases and J lost 1 base. The CDR3 length is 18 residues. The CDR3 region has the DNA TGTGCCAGCAGCTTGGGGACTAGCGGGGGTCAAGGCACAGATACGCAGTATTTT. This gives the protein CASSLGTSGGQGTDTQYF.

The chain recombines TRBV27 with TRBJ2-5; the match to TRBD2 covers 13 bases. This CDR3 has 17 amino acids. Trimming at V came to 5 bases and at J to 5 bases, leaving 11 bases not matched to a gene. Germline V CDR1 and CDR2: MNHEY, SMNVEV (reference sequence). CDR3 residues: CASSPGLAGVGMETQYF. The CDR3 coding sequence is TGTGCCAGCAGTCCAGGACTAGCGGGAGTTGGTATGGAGACCCAGTACTTC.

The rearrangement joins TRBV15 to TRBJ1-2; D unclear. Germline CDR1 is LNHNV and CDR2 is YYDKDF (reference sequence). CDR3 length: 14 amino acids. V gave up 0 bases and J gave up 4 bases, with 9 bases separating them. The CDR3 nucleotides are TGTGCCACCAGCAGAGATAAGCAGGCCTATGGCTACACCTTC. It encodes CATSRDKQAYGYTF.

The chain carries TRBV7-9 and TRBJ2-1, with D possibly being TRBD2 (6 bases). V dropped 2 bases and J dropped 7 bases, with 12 bases sitting between them. CDR1 SEHNR and CDR2 FQNEAQ come from the germline V gene (reference sequence). The CDR3 runs to 14 residues. The CDR3 spells CASSLTGVVNEQFF. CDR3 sequence (DNA): TGTGCCAGCAGCTTAACGGGAGTGGTAAATGAGCAGTTCTTC.

This rearrangement joins TRBV4-1 to TRBJ2-2; a weak D match, TRBD1 (5 bases). V was shortened by 1 base and J by 0 bases, with 21 bases between the two germline ends. In germline, CDR1 is MGHRA, CDR2 YSYEKL. The CDR3 is made up of 20 amino acids. The CDR3 reads CASSQVDRVLPIANTGELFF. The DNA of the CDR3 is TGCGCCAGCAGCCAAGTCGACAGAGTCCTACCCATCGCGAACACCGGGGAGCTGTTTTTT.

V is TRBV5-4 and J is TRBJ2-7, with 11 nucleotides matching TRBD2. This CDR3 has 14 amino acids. The junction had 4 bases not matched to a gene; V was cut back by 5 bases and J by 3 bases. From germline, CDR1 is SGHNT and CDR2 YYREEE (reference sequence). This chain's CDR3 is CASSLAGGNYEQYF. DNA for the CDR3: TGTGCCAGCAGTTTAGCGGGAGGGAACTACGAGCAGTACTTC.

V usage is TRBV2 and J usage is TRBJ2-1, with 8 bases lining up with TRBD2. The CDR3 runs 17 residues. Germline lookup yields CDR1 SNHLY and CDR2 FYNNEI. V trimming: 6 bases; J trimming: 10 bases; junction bases outside the gene matches: 20. The CDR3 sequence is CASSVAGGTPPSREQFF. CDR3 DNA sequence: TGTGCCAGCAGCGTGGCGGGGGGAACGCCGCCCTCCCGGGAGCAGTTCTTC. Full variable domain (rest looked up from reference TRBV2 and TRBJ2-1): EPEVTQTPSHQVTQMGQEVILRCVPISNHLYFYWYRQILGQKVEFLVSFYNNEISEKSEIFDDQFSVERPDGSNFTLKIRSTKLEDSAMYFCASSVAGGTPPSREQFFGPGTRLTVL.

This chain links TRBV5-1 with TRBJ2-3; 9 bases line up with TRBD2. The ends lost 4 bases at V and 0 bases at J; junction bases unmatched: 12. Germline CDR1 and CDR2: SGHRS and YFSETQ. This CDR3 contains 18 residues. CDR3 bases: TGCGCCAGCAGCCCCGGGTCCCTGGCGGGGGGGAGCACAGATACGCAGTATTTT. The encoded protein is CASSPGSLAGGSTDTQYF.

This clone appeared a single time. The V and J genes are TRBV10-3 and TRBJ2-7, with 10 nucleotides matching TRBD1. Per germline, CDR1 ENHRY and CDR2 SYGVKD. J lost 1 base, V lost 6 bases, and 3 bases had no gene match. The CDR3 length is 14 residues. CDR3 nucleotides: TGTGCCATCAGCAGGGACAGGGGATCCTACGAGCAGTACTTC. This translates into CAISRDRGSYEQYF.

The V gene is TRBV5-1, the J gene TRBJ2-1; 7 bases are a match to TRBD1. The ends lost 4 bases at V and 6 bases at J; junction bases unmatched: 7. CDR1 is SGHRS, CDR2 YFSETQ, per germline. This CDR3 contains 14 residues. CDR3 loop: CASSEGQPTNEQFF. The DNA for the CDR3 is TGCGCCAGCAGCGAGGGACAGCCGACCAATGAGCAGTTCTTC.

The CDR3 loop is CASSTGRGQPQHF. In DNA form, the CDR3 reads TGTGCCAGCAGCACCGGGCGGGGGCAGCCCCAGCATTTT. The V call is TRBV28, the J call TRBJ1-5, with a weak D call TRBD1 (5 bases). This CDR3 has 13 residues. Germline V CDR1 and CDR2: MDHEN, SYDVKM. The V end was cut by 6 bases, the J end by 7 bases, with 13 bases between.

The V call is TRBV25-1, the J call TRBJ1-1; 7 nucleotides agree with TRBD1. J lost 0 bases, V lost 7 bases, and 2 bases had no gene match. The germline V gene has CDR1 MGHDK and CDR2 SYGVNS. This CDR3 is 13 amino acids long. CDR3: CASTGQVNTEAFF. As DNA, the CDR3 is TGTGCCAGCACCGGACAGGTGAACACTGAAGCTTTCTTT.

This chain uses TRBV10-1 with TRBJ2-3; a possible D gene is TRBD2 (7 bases). Germline-derived CDR1 and CDR2 are WNHNN and SYGVQD (reference sequence). Trimming took off 0 bases at V and 7 bases at J, with 17 bases between the two ends. The CDR3 is 16 residues long. CDR3 nucleotide sequence: TGCGCCAGCAGTGAGTCGACTGGGGGGGGCAGGAATACGCAGTATTTT. Translation: CASSESTGGGRNTQYF.

This chain connects TRBV27 to TRBJ1-2; 8 bases are a match to TRBD1. Germline values: CDR1 MNHEY, CDR2 SMNVEV (reference sequence). The CDR3 spans 14 residues. The trim removed 4 bases at V and 4 bases at J, leaving 5 bases unmatched. This CDR3 is CASSSGQGSYGYTF. DNA for the CDR3: TGTGCCAGCAGTTCCGGACAGGGAAGCTATGGCTACACCTTC.

The CDR3 is CASSDVSEVAFF. As DNA, the CDR3 is TGTGCCAGCAGTGACGTGTCGGAGGTCGCTTTCTTT. The chain recombines TRBV25-1 with TRBJ1-1; no definite D call. The CDR3 has 12 residues. V shed 3 bases and J shed 11 bases, with 13 bases lying between them. Germline CDR1 is MGHDK and CDR2 is SYGVNS.

The gene calls are TRBV2 and TRBJ1-2; TRBD1 matches 8 bases. Trimming cost V 1 base and J 14 bases; bases outside gene matches: 9. Germline V gene lookup returns CDR1 SNHLY and CDR2 FYNNEI. CDR3 length: 13 amino acids. The CDR3 is CASSEEVTGAATF. The DNA for the CDR3 is TGTGCCAGCAGTGAAGAGGTGACAGGGGCCGCTACCTTC.

J is TRBJ1-3 and V is TRBV2; 7 nucleotides line up with TRBD1. V lost 6 bases, J lost 7 bases, and 9 bases stayed unmatched. The CDR3 consists of 14 residues. The V gene's germline CDR1 is SNHLY and CDR2 FYNNEI. CDR3 protein: CASSATGTVNTIYF. CDR3 nucleotide sequence: TGTGCCAGCAGCGCAACCGGGACAGTTAACACCATATATTTT.

This sequence joins TRBV6-1 and TRBJ2-7; 7 bases fit TRBD1. Germline V CDR1 and CDR2: MNHNS, SASEGT. The length of the CDR3 is 14 residues. With V trimmed by 8 bases and J by 0 bases, 7 bases remained unmatched. CDR3: CASRGQPNSYEQYF. CDR3 nucleotide sequence: TGTGCCAGCCGGGGACAGCCTAACTCCTACGAGCAGTACTTC.

The J gene is TRBJ2-1, the V gene TRBV5-4; 9 positions match TRBD2. The CDR3 length is 15 residues. Germline V CDR1 and CDR2: SGHNT, YYREEE (reference sequence). The V gene end was trimmed by 0 bases and the J gene end by 7 bases; junction bases not matched to a gene: 5. DNA for the CDR3: TGTGCCAGCAGCTTGGAAGGGACTAGCTGGAATGAGCAGTTCTTC. As protein: CASSLEGTSWNEQFF.

The rearrangement uses TRBV25-1 and TRBJ2-7; 10 bases align to TRBD2. The CDR3 is made up of 16 amino acids. V shed 2 bases, J shed 4 bases, and the junction held 8 bases outside the gene matches. CDR1 and CDR2 (germline): MGHDK, SYGVNS. The CDR3 bases are TGTGCCAGCAGTGAAAACGTGGGACTAGCGTATTACGAGCAGTACTTC. It codes for CASSENVGLAYYEQYF.

This rearrangement joins TRBV27 to TRBJ2-2; TRBD1 matches at 7 bases. Germline values: CDR1 MNHEY, CDR2 SMNVEV (reference sequence). The CDR3 sequence is 18 residues long. V lost 6 bases to trimming and J lost 0 bases; unmatched junction nucleotides: 13. Here the CDR3 DNA reads TGTGCCAGCAGGACCCTCCTACAGGGGAACACGAACACCGGGGAGCTGTTTTTT. It translates to CASRTLLQGNTNTGELFF.

The gene calls are TRBV28 and TRBJ1-1; 7 bases map to TRBD1. The CDR3 length is 19 residues. J was trimmed by 0 bases and V by 5 bases; bases with no gene match: 18. Germline V gene lookup returns CDR1 MDHEN and CDR2 SYDVKM. The CDR3 sequence is CASSPRYYRGPSMNTEAFF. CDR3 coding DNA: TGTGCCAGCAGTCCGCGTTATTACAGGGGCCCGAGTATGAACACTGAAGCTTTCTTT.